Listed below are T cell receptor beta chains from one sample, sequenced in a study of blood T cell repertoires in COVID-19. Sequenced by immunoSEQ multiplex PCR; TCRdb stores in-frame clones only, minus some. Here the sample spans 120,000 to 150,000 clones, 80% to 90% being singletons. Sequencing used peripheral blood. Every receptor here comes from an older woman with active COVID-19. CDR3s include the opening cysteine and the closing phenylalanine or tryptophan. Fields, in order: D gene, J gene, V gene, clone size, CDR3 protein, CDR3 DNA. D genes are given only for firm matches. Not all rows give a size; the values are once, few, many and, for expanded clones, a class.

>TRBD1|TRBJ1-4|TRBV5-1|.
CALTGGGVSTNEKLFF
TGCGCCTTGACAGGGGGCGGGGTGTCAACTAATGAAAAACTGTTTTTT
>TRBD1|TRBJ2-2|TRBV5-4|.
CASSFTGGDTGELFF
TGTGCCAGCAGCTTTACAGGGGGTGACACCGGGGAGCTGTTTTTT
>TRBD1|TRBJ2-2|TRBV7-9|.
CASSLGPGTENTGELFF
TGTGCCAGCAGCTTAGGGCCCGGGACAGAGAACACCGGGGAGCTGTTTTTT
>TRBD1|TRBJ2-1|TRBV7-9|.
CASSSRDRGAYNEQFF
TGTGCCAGCAGCTCCCGGGACAGGGGAGCCTACAATGAGCAGTTCTTC
>.|TRBJ1-6|TRBV7-3|.
CASSLGGGGNSPLHF
TGTGCCAGCAGCTTAGGAGGGGGGGGTAATTCACCCCTCCACTTT
>.|TRBJ2-7|TRBV11-2|.
CASSSRKRGEQYF
TGTGCCAGCAGCTCCCGAAAAAGGGGGGAGCAGTACTTC
>.|TRBJ1-1|TRBV5-8|once
CASSFARNTEAFF
TGTGCCAGCAGCTTTGCCAGAAACACTGAAGCTTTCTTT
>TRBD1|TRBJ1-4|TRBV5-5|.
CASSYLQGVGEKLFF
TGTGCCAGCAGCTATTTACAGGGGGTTGGTGAAAAACTGTTTTTT
>.|TRBJ2-1|TRBV27|.
CASSFYGNPYNEQFF
TGTGCCAGCAGTTTTTACGGGAACCCTTACAATGAGCAGTTCTTC
>TRBD1|TRBJ2-7|TRBV6-5|once
CASSYSNQGAREQYF
TGTGCCAGCAGTTACTCGAATCAGGGGGCGAGGGAGCAGTACTTC
>TRBD1|TRBJ2-1|TRBV19|.
CASTLSGTGRDEQFF
TGTGCCAGTACCCTTTCCGGGACAGGGAGAGATGAGCAGTTCTTC
>TRBD2|TRBJ2-3|TRBV27|.
CASSLREGLWTDTQYF
TGTGCCAGCAGTTTGCGGGAGGGCCTGTGGACAGATACGCAGTATTTT
>.|TRBJ2-3|TRBV18|.
CASSPGRTRGDTQYF
TGTGCCAGCTCACCGGGGAGGACCCGGGGAGATACGCAGTATTTT
>TRBD2|TRBJ2-7|TRBV4-3|.
CASSQVTSGYYEQYF
TGCGCCAGCAGCCAAGTAACTAGCGGGTACTACGAGCAGTACTTC
>.|TRBJ1-4|TRBV5-6|.
CASSLPGGTNEKLFF
TGTGCCAGCAGTCTCCCGGGGGGGACTAATGAAAAACTGTTTTTT
>TRBD2|TRBJ2-7|TRBV7-9|.
CASSYWTSEAYEQYF
TGTGCCAGCAGCTATTGGACTAGCGAAGCCTACGAGCAGTACTTC
>.|TRBJ2-7|TRBV28|.
CASSPSGLTQYF
TGTGCCAGCAGTCCAAGCGGCCTCACGCAGTACTTC
>TRBD2|TRBJ2-1|TRBV19|.
CASRDGLAVEQFF
TGTGCCAGTAGGGATGGGCTAGCGGTTGAGCAGTTCTTC
>TRBD2|TRBJ2-3|TRBV9|.
CASSVVSGSLPPTDTQYF
TGTGCCAGCAGCGTAGTTAGCGGGAGCCTTCCTCCGACAGATACGCAGTATTTT
>.|TRBJ1-2|TRBV10-3|.
CATVGGVKDGYTF
TGTGCCACCGTGGGGGGGGTGAAGGATGGCTACACCTTC
>.|TRBJ1-6|TRBV27|.
CASSLLARSNSPLHF
TGTGCCAGCAGTTTATTGGCCAGGTCTAATTCACCCCTCCACTTT
>.|TRBJ2-7|TRBV5-1|once
CASSLSFGGAGAYEQYF
TGCGCCAGCAGCTTGTCCTTTGGGGGGGCCGGGGCGTACGAGCAGTACTTC
>TRBD2|TRBJ2-1|TRBV2|.
CASSEIASGVYNEQFF
TGTGCCAGCAGTGAAATCGCTAGCGGAGTCTACAATGAGCAGTTCTTC
>.|TRBJ1-2|TRBV29-1|once
CSVDPRDGYTF
TGCAGCGTTGATCCCAGGGATGGCTACACCTTC
>TRBD2|TRBJ2-1|TRBV7-2|.
CATAPDGRGNEQFF
TGTGCCACCGCCCCAGACGGGAGGGGGAATGAGCAGTTCTTC
>TRBD1|TRBJ2-2|TRBV28|.
CASKGQGNTGELFF
TGTGCCAGCAAAGGACAGGGAAACACCGGGGAGCTGTTTTTT
>.|TRBJ1-3|TRBV25-1|.
CASSQDGLSGNTIYF
TGTGCCAGCAGTCAAGACGGACTCTCTGGAAACACCATATATTTT
>.|TRBJ1-5|TRBV19|.
CASSITTGRSNQPQHF
TGTGCCAGTAGTATCACCACAGGGAGAAGCAATCAGCCCCAGCATTTT
>.|TRBJ2-1|TRBV4-3|.
CASSQDMFRGSSYNEQFF
TGCGCCAGCAGCCAAGATATGTTTAGGGGAAGCTCCTACAATGAGCAGTTCTTC
>.|TRBJ2-7|TRBV7-6|.
CASSPHHPGSKSGEQYF
TGTGCCAGCAGCCCTCATCACCCCGGGTCAAAGAGCGGTGAGCAGTACTTC
>TRBD1|TRBJ1-2|TRBV7-9|once
CASSSRGQKLSNYGYTF
TGTGCCAGCAGCTCGAGGGGGCAGAAACTGTCTAACTATGGCTACACCTTC
>.|TRBJ1-4|TRBV28|.
CASWQRTPRREKLFF
TGTGCCAGTTGGCAGCGGACCCCAAGGCGGGAAAAACTGTTTTTT
>.|TRBJ2-3|TRBV7-2|.
CASRPDGGRVTDTQYF
TGTGCCAGCAGACCGGACGGGGGTAGAGTCACAGATACGCAGTATTTT
>.|TRBJ1-2|TRBV7-9|.
CASRPGQTNGYTF
TGTGCCAGCAGACCAGGACAGACGAATGGCTACACCTTC
>.|TRBJ2-3|TRBV5-1|.
CASSFKDPAGTQYF
TGCGCCAGCAGCTTTAAAGATCCCGCAGGTACGCAGTATTTT
>TRBD1|TRBJ2-5|TRBV7-9|.
CASSPGGRIQETQYF
TGTGCCAGCAGCCCAGGGGGCCGGATCCAAGAGACCCAGTACTTC
>.|TRBJ2-4|TRBV2|.
CASSESLGTNLAKNIQYF
TGTGCCAGCAGTGAGAGTCTCGGGACAAATCTAGCCAAAAACATTCAGTACTTC